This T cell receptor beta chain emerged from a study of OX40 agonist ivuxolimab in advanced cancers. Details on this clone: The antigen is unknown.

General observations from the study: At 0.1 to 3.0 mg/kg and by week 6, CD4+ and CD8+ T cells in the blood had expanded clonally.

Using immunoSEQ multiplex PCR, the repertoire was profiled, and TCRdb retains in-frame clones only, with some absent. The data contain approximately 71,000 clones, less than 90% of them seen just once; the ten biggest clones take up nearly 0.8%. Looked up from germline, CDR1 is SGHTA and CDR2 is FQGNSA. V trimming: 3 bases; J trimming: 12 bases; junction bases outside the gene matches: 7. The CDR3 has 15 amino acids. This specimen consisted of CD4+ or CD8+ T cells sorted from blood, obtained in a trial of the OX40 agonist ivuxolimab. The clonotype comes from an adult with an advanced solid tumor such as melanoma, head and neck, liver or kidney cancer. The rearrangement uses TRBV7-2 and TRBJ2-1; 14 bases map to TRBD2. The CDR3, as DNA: TGTGCCAGCAGCTTGACTAGCGGGGGGGCATGGACGCAGTTCTTC. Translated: CASSLTSGGAWTQFF.